This TCR beta chain was sequenced in a study of shared clonotypes between healthy human individuals. V dropped 8 bases and J dropped 5; count of bases not matched to a gene: 30. The CDR3 loop spans 22 amino acids. Germline CDR1 is MNHEY and CDR2 is SMNVEV (reference sequence). Profiling relied on immunoSEQ multiplex PCR, and the TCRdb table lists in-frame clones only, not all of them. Of approximately 1,000,000 clones listed, approximately 80% are singletons. The specimen was memory CD4+ T cells from PBMCs. Subset described: CD45RA-negative fraction. The chain is built from TRBV27 and TRBJ2-1; 10 nucleotides agree with TRBD2. The sequence was collected from a man in his late teens or twenties in good health. Some clones in this sample may be carry-over from other donors' samples. The CDR3 here is CASGTDLMWASGRKFVHNEQFF. CDR3 nucleotide sequence: TGTGCCAGCGGAACTGACTTGATGTGGGCTAGCGGGAGAAAATTCGTCCACAATGAGCAGTTCTTC.